Listed below are T cell receptor beta chains from one sample, sequenced in a study of CD8+ T cells in alopecia areata. Using immunoSEQ multiplex PCR, the repertoire was profiled, and TCRdb retains in-frame clones only, with some absent. Of approximately 280,000 clones detected, roughly 60% appear once; the ten largest clones hold about 1.8%. Sequencing used CD4+ T cells sorted from blood, obtained at week 24, from a patient treated with tofacitinib. The receptors stem from a human donor with alopecia areata. The CDR3 runs from the conserved cysteine through the conserved F or W. A D gene is named only where the DNA matches it firmly. Clone size, where shown, is once, few, many, or a class for clones that have expanded.

V	D	J	size	DNA	CDR3
TRBV4-1	NA	TRBJ2-7	NA	TGCGCCAGCAGCCAACCCAGACGTTCCTACGAGCAGTACTTC	CASSQPRRSYEQYF
TRBV7-9	TRBD1	TRBJ2-7	few	TGTGCCAGCAGCCCCCGACAGGGTGTGCCGGACGAGCAGTACTTC	CASSPRQGVPDEQYF
TRBV11-1	NA	TRBJ2-1	once	TGTGCCAGCCGAGGAGGGGGCACCTACAATGAGCAGTTCTTC	CASRGGGTYNEQFF
TRBV9	TRBD1	TRBJ2-7	NA	TGTGCCAGCAGGGCCCGGGACAGGGGTCCCTACGAGCAGTACTTC	CASRARDRGPYEQYF
TRBV28	NA	TRBJ2-7	few	TGTGCCAGCAGCCAAGCAGAGGGATACGAGCAGTACTTC	CASSQAEGYEQYF
TRBV30	NA	TRBJ1-3	NA	TGTGCCTGGAGTGTGGGCGGGGAGGAGGGAAACACCATATATTTT	CAWSVGGEEGNTIYF
TRBV2	NA	TRBJ1-5	few	TGTGCCAGCAGTGTATCGGCCCTTCGAAATCAGCCCCAGCATTTT	CASSVSALRNQPQHF
TRBV7-2	TRBD2	TRBJ2-3	NA	TGTGCCAGCACCCAAACTAGCGTTCCTACAGATACGCAGTATTTT	CASTQTSVPTDTQYF
TRBV6-1	NA	TRBJ1-5	NA	TGTGCCAGCAGCCGAGATAGCAATCAGCCCCAGCATTTT	CASSRDSNQPQHF
TRBV29-1	TRBD1	TRBJ2-6	NA	TGCAGCGTGGCTCCAGGGGGATCTGGGGCCAACGTCCTGACTTTC	CSVAPGGSGANVLTF